This TCR beta chain was retrieved from a study of read filtering for tumor transcriptome and immune sequencing. Molecular barcoded adaptors covering alpha/delta and beta/gamma chains were used on roughly 370 ng RNA. TCRdb analysed the reads with MiXCR anew, one entry per CDR3 protein. The sample consists of 60,000 to 75,000 distinct CDR3 sequences, roughly a fifth of them appearing once. Ten or more counts support this clonotype. Material for sequencing was a population of CD138-negative cells sorted from bone marrow. The TCR sequence derives from a donor over 35 with multiple myeloma.

Here the CDR3 reads CASSHVDTDYGYTF. In nucleotides, the CDR3 is TGTGCCAGCAGCCACGTCGACACCGACTATGGCTACACCTTC. The chain uses TRBV7-9 and TRBJ1-2; D gene ambiguous. CDR1 is SEHNR and CDR2 is FQNEAQ in the germline V gene (reference sequence). Trimming left V 5 bases short and J 3 bases short, with 13 bases between. This CDR3 is built from 14 residues.